These T cell receptor beta chains were read from a single sample in a study of graft-versus-host responses after intestinal transplantation. The repertoire was sequenced with immunoSEQ multiplex PCR; TCRdb's copy has only in-frame clones and lacks some. This sample has around 18,000 clones, with around 95% found just once. The source material was PBMCs, sampled 23 days after intestinal transplant. The receptor set was obtained from a human patient who received an intestinal transplant, so some T cells may come from the graft donor. The CDR3 runs from the conserved cysteine through the conserved F or W. Fields, in order: J gene, V gene, clone size, D gene, CDR3 protein, CDR3 DNA. A D gene is named only where the DNA matches it firmly. Clone size is not always given. Where it is, it says once, few, many or a class for expanded clones.

j_gene: TRBJ2-5; v_gene: TRBV7-2; abundance: -; d_gene: -; CDR3aa: CASSLAGGEQETQYF; CDR3nt: TGTGCCAGCAGCTTAGCAGGGGGAGAACAAGAGACCCAGTACTTC
j_gene: TRBJ1-1; v_gene: TRBV19; abundance: -; d_gene: -; CDR3aa: CASSISGRRNTEAFF; CDR3nt: TGTGCCAGTAGTATCTCCGGACGGCGGAACACTGAAGCTTTCTTT
j_gene: TRBJ1-5; v_gene: TRBV30; abundance: -; d_gene: TRBD1; CDR3aa: CAWSTGGDQPQHF; CDR3nt: TGTGCCTGGAGTACAGGGGGCGATCAGCCCCAGCATTTT
j_gene: TRBJ1-5; v_gene: TRBV5-6; abundance: -; d_gene: TRBD1; CDR3aa: CASRDRNQPQHF; CDR3nt: TGTGCCAGCAGGGACAGGAATCAGCCCCAGCATTTT
j_gene: TRBJ2-1; v_gene: TRBV6-5; abundance: -; d_gene: TRBD1; CDR3aa: CASSSGQSFGNEQFF; CDR3nt: TGTGCCAGCAGTTCGGGACAGTCCTTCGGTAATGAGCAGTTCTTC
j_gene: TRBJ2-5; v_gene: TRBV7-8; abundance: -; d_gene: -; CDR3aa: CASSYNPSHSVEETQYF; CDR3nt: TGTGCCAGCAGCTATAACCCCTCCCACAGCGTAGAAGAGACCCAGTACTTC
j_gene: TRBJ2-7; v_gene: TRBV9; abundance: -; d_gene: -; CDR3aa: CASSVAAQETYEQYF; CDR3nt: TGTGCCAGCAGCGTAGCGGCACAGGAGACCTACGAGCAGTACTTC
j_gene: TRBJ2-7; v_gene: TRBV9; abundance: -; d_gene: TRBD2; CDR3aa: CASTSTGGPGEQYF; CDR3nt: TGTGCCAGCACCTCTACGGGAGGGCCGGGGGAGCAGTACTTC
j_gene: TRBJ2-3; v_gene: TRBV9; abundance: -; d_gene: -; CDR3aa: CASSTHTGSDTQYF; CDR3nt: TGTGCCAGCAGCACCCACACAGGGTCAGATACGCAGTATTTT
j_gene: TRBJ2-3; v_gene: TRBV6-1; abundance: -; d_gene: -; CDR3aa: CASGKVAYFDTQYF; CDR3nt: TGTGCCAGCGGGAAGGTAGCTTACTTCGATACGCAGTATTTT
j_gene: TRBJ1-1; v_gene: TRBV6-5; abundance: -; d_gene: TRBD1; CDR3aa: CASSVGQGLYTEAFF; CDR3nt: TGTGCCAGCAGTGTGGGACAGGGGTTGTACACTGAAGCTTTCTTT
j_gene: TRBJ2-1; v_gene: TRBV9; abundance: -; d_gene: -; CDR3aa: CASSANPLGGTYNEQFF; CDR3nt: TGTGCCAGCAGCGCTAACCCTCTTGGCGGGACCTACAATGAGCAGTTCTTC
j_gene: TRBJ2-1; v_gene: TRBV5-1; abundance: -; d_gene: TRBD1; CDR3aa: CASSLGQGYNEQFF; CDR3nt: TGCGCCAGCAGCCTGGGACAGGGGTACAATGAGCAGTTCTTC
j_gene: TRBJ2-3; v_gene: TRBV28; abundance: -; d_gene: -; CDR3aa: CASTPWDDSTDTQYF; CDR3nt: TGTGCCAGCACCCCGTGGGACGATAGCACAGATACGCAGTATTTT
j_gene: TRBJ2-7; v_gene: TRBV9; abundance: -; d_gene: TRBD2; CDR3aa: CASSVDRGGDSTYEQYF; CDR3nt: TGTGCCAGCAGCGTAGATCGCGGGGGGGATTCTACCTACGAGCAGTACTTC
j_gene: TRBJ1-5; v_gene: TRBV4-1; abundance: -; d_gene: -; CDR3aa: CASSHLPDGKGFQPQHF; CDR3nt: TGCGCCAGCAGCCATCTCCCGGACGGGAAAGGTTTTCAGCCCCAGCATTTT
j_gene: TRBJ2-1; v_gene: TRBV5-4; abundance: few; d_gene: -; CDR3aa: CASRIDSREQFF; CDR3nt: TGTGCCAGCAGGATTGACAGTAGGGAGCAGTTCTTC
j_gene: TRBJ2-5; v_gene: TRBV11-2; abundance: -; d_gene: -; CDR3aa: CASSSAIPGDFRETQYF; CDR3nt: TGTGCCAGCAGCTCAGCCATTCCAGGGGACTTCCGGGAGACCCAGTACTTC
j_gene: TRBJ2-7; v_gene: TRBV4-1; abundance: -; d_gene: TRBD2; CDR3aa: CASSQVTGGLSYEQYF; CDR3nt: TGCGCCAGCAGCCAGGTAACGGGAGGATTATCCTACGAGCAGTACTTC
j_gene: TRBJ2-3; v_gene: TRBV28; abundance: -; d_gene: -; CDR3aa: CASSLLSASTDTQYF; CDR3nt: TGTGCCAGCAGTTTACTCTCGGCTAGCACAGATACGCAGTATTTT
j_gene: TRBJ2-1; v_gene: TRBV12-5; abundance: once; d_gene: TRBD1; CDR3aa: CASGLRQGAYYNEQFF; CDR3nt: TGTGCTAGTGGTTTGAGACAGGGGGCCTACTACAATGAGCAGTTCTTC
j_gene: TRBJ2-7; v_gene: TRBV2; abundance: -; d_gene: -; CDR3aa: CASRGQGPYEQYF; CDR3nt: TGTGCCAGCAGAGGTCAAGGGCCCTACGAGCAGTACTTC
j_gene: TRBJ2-7; v_gene: TRBV7-9; abundance: -; d_gene: -; CDR3aa: CASSLARGGAGNYEQYF; CDR3nt: TGTGCCAGCAGCTTAGCGCGGGGCGGGGCGGGTAACTACGAGCAGTACTTC
j_gene: TRBJ2-4; v_gene: TRBV28; abundance: once; d_gene: -; CDR3aa: CASRQHRDMINIQYF; CDR3nt: TGTGCCAGCAGGCAACACCGGGACATGATAAACATTCAGTACTTC
j_gene: TRBJ2-7; v_gene: TRBV11-2; abundance: -; d_gene: TRBD2; CDR3aa: CASSLGSGIYEQYF; CDR3nt: TGTGCCAGCAGCTTAGGTAGCGGGATCTACGAGCAGTACTTC
j_gene: TRBJ2-7; v_gene: TRBV5-6; abundance: -; d_gene: TRBD1; CDR3aa: CASSPYIGTVTYEQYF; CDR3nt: TGTGCCAGCAGCCCGTACATCGGGACAGTAACCTACGAGCAGTACTTC
j_gene: TRBJ2-7; v_gene: TRBV4-1; abundance: -; d_gene: TRBD1; CDR3aa: CASSQRTGGYEQYF; CDR3nt: TGCGCCAGCAGCCAACGGACAGGGGGGTACGAGCAGTACTTC
j_gene: TRBJ1-2; v_gene: TRBV27; abundance: -; d_gene: -; CDR3aa: CASSPGWGYTF; CDR3nt: TGTGCCAGCAGCCCCGGTTGGGGCTACACCTTC
j_gene: TRBJ2-3; v_gene: TRBV2; abundance: -; d_gene: -; CDR3aa: CASPEDPASTDTQYF; CDR3nt: TGTGCCAGCCCTGAGGACCCGGCTAGCACAGATACGCAGTATTTT
j_gene: TRBJ1-1; v_gene: TRBV6-6; abundance: -; d_gene: -; CDR3aa: CASSYGGADTEAFF; CDR3nt: TGTGCCAGCAGTTACGGGGGGGCAGACACTGAAGCTTTCTTT
j_gene: TRBJ2-1; v_gene: TRBV6-5; abundance: -; d_gene: -; CDR3aa: CASSYSLGAWDEQFF; CDR3nt: TGTGCCAGCAGTTACTCCTTAGGGGCTTGGGATGAGCAGTTCTTC
j_gene: TRBJ2-1; v_gene: TRBV2; abundance: -; d_gene: TRBD2; CDR3aa: CASRELAGVYNEQFF; CDR3nt: TGTGCCAGCAGGGAACTAGCGGGAGTTTACAATGAGCAGTTCTTC
j_gene: TRBJ2-2; v_gene: TRBV6-5; abundance: -; d_gene: -; CDR3aa: CASSYSQGGELFF; CDR3nt: TGTGCCAGCAGTTACTCCCAAGGCGGGGAGCTGTTTTTT
j_gene: TRBJ1-1; v_gene: TRBV11-3; abundance: -; d_gene: -; CDR3aa: CASGLGGNTEAFF; CDR3nt: TGTGCCAGCGGCTTGGGGGGGAACACTGAAGCTTTCTTT
j_gene: TRBJ2-3; v_gene: TRBV27; abundance: -; d_gene: -; CDR3aa: CASSDALWGLSTDTQYF; CDR3nt: TGTGCCAGCAGCGACGCTTTATGGGGCCTTAGCACAGATACGCAGTATTTT